Listed here are 8 T cell receptor beta chains from one sample, sequenced in a study of blood T cell repertoires in COVID-19. This table comes from immunoSEQ multiplex PCR, and its TCRdb copy is limited to in-frame clones, with some not included. The table records approximately 300,000 clones, 70% to 90% of them present only once. Sequencing was carried out using peripheral blood. The receptor set was obtained from a woman aged 50 to 65 with COVID-19, enrolled during active disease.

This clone is judged large. V and J are TRBV6-5 and TRBJ2-7, with 9 bases matching TRBD1. The CDR3 spans 13 residues. Germline V CDR1 and CDR2: MNHEY, SVGAGI. Trimming cost V 6 bases and J 6 bases; bases outside gene matches: 6. For the CDR3, the DNA is TGTGCCAGCAGACTGGGACAGGGTGGCGAGCAGTACTTC. Its translation is CASRLGQGGEQYF.

The chain links TRBV12-3 or TRBV12-4 to TRBJ2-1; D unclear. V was shortened by 5 bases and J by 12 bases, with 14 bases between the two germline ends. CDR3 length equals 12 residues. The CDR3 DNA reads TGTGCCAGCAGTCCTCACGAGACTTTGCAGTTCTTC. This encodes CASSPHETLQFF.

The chain has TRBV6-1 and TRBJ2-1; TRBD2 is a possible D gene (6 bases). CDR1 MNHNS and CDR2 SASEGT come from the germline V gene. This CDR3 is 15 amino acids long. Trimming pared 6 bases from V and 8 bases from J, leaving 20 bases between. CDR3 sequence: CASRTAGTPMDEQFF. The CDR3 coding sequence is TGTGCCAGCAGGACCGCCGGGACTCCAATGGATGAGCAGTTCTTC.

This chain uses TRBV7-9 with TRBJ2-1; possibly TRBD2 for D (5 bases). The V gene lost 0 bases and the J gene lost 4 bases, with 13 bases spanning the gap. CDR1 is SEHNR, CDR2 FQNEAQ, per germline (reference sequence). The CDR3 spans 16 residues. The CDR3 loop is CASSLARRGVYNEQFF. The CDR3 region has the DNA TGTGCCAGCAGCTTAGCGCGTCGGGGTGTGTACAATGAGCAGTTCTTC. The variable domain in full, with the rest retrieved from reference TRBV7-9 and TRBJ2-1, is DTGVSQNPRHKITKRGQNVTFRCDPISEHNRLYWYRQTLGQGPEFLTYFQNEAQLEKSRLLSDRFSAERPKGSFSTLEIQRTEQGDSAMYLCASSLARRGVYNEQFFGPGTRLTVL.

This chain connects TRBV7-2 to TRBJ1-1; 9 bases align to TRBD1. The germline V gene has CDR1 SGHTA and CDR2 FQGNSA. V lost 0 bases to trimming and J lost 4 bases; unmatched junction nucleotides: 9. The CDR3 spans 17 residues. The CDR3 is CASSLALGTGIGTEAFF. The CDR3, as DNA: TGTGCCAGCAGCTTAGCGCTAGGGACAGGGATCGGCACTGAAGCTTTCTTT.

The J gene is TRBJ2-3, the V gene TRBV4-2; possibly TRBD2 for D (6 bases). This CDR3 is 17 amino acids long. Germline V gene data show CDR1 as LGHNA and CDR2 as YNFKEQ. V was shortened by 1 base and J by 2 bases, with 16 bases between the two germline ends. Here the CDR3 DNA reads TGTGCCAGCAGCCAAGCCCAGCGGGCCGACCTCACAGATACGCAGTATTTT. It yields the protein CASSQAQRADLTDTQYF.

CDR3 DNA: TGTGCCTGGGGGGGGGCAGCGAACACTGAAGCTTTCTTT. Its translation is CAWGGAANTEAFF. This rearrangement joins TRBV30 to TRBJ1-1; tentative D call: TRBD1 (6 bases). V lost 5 bases, J lost 1 base, and 11 bases lay in between. The germline V gene encodes CDR1 GTSNPN and CDR2 SVGIG (reference sequence). This CDR3 has 13 residues.

The chain uses TRBV16 and TRBJ1-3; D ambiguous. The germline V gene encodes CDR1 KGHSY and CDR2 FQNENV. V was clipped by 8 bases and J by 0 bases, with 14 bases between them. This CDR3 contains 15 residues. The CDR3 here is CASRERANSGNTIYF. The CDR3 nucleotides are TGTGCCAGCCGGGAGAGGGCCAACTCTGGAAACACCATATATTTT.